This T cell receptor (beta chain) is from a study of T cell responses to AZD1222 COVID-19 vaccine (dated by TCRdb to 2020 to 2022). Regarding the research as a whole: A total of over 230 trial participants underwent TCR sequencing, of whom some 200 had received two doses of AZD1222 and around 25 had received two doses of the MenACWY control vaccine. Trial participants were enrolled by age into subgroups of 18-55, 56-69 and 70-plus years, and around 150, 29 and 61 TCR-sequenced participants, respectively, were included in these subgroups. Overall study results and their limits: No day 14 peak-response samples were available, so repertoires were characterized only after the peak T cell response. Vaccine-associated CD4 TCRs spanned the whole spike protein, with dominant responses in regions 160-218 and 743-854. After two AZD1222 doses, spike-specific TCR breadth and depth were significantly higher than at day 0 and than in MenACWY recipients. The 56-69-year group was small, and its depth increase did not reach significance, likely because of low power. Reportedly, close to half of the unique spike-specific TCRs recognized epitopes lying outside the regions that are mutated in the B.1.351 and B.1.1.7 variants. Only 5 to 7 AZD1222 recipients were SARS-CoV-2 seropositive at baseline, limiting conclusions about previously exposed vaccinees. Participants were mostly white British, with more females than males. The authors suggested clonal diversity may have been underestimated.

Details on this clone: Its specific antigen is unknown. Base-call qualities are not available, and no considerably larger clone is one nucleotide away.

The CDR3 regions of human TCRbeta chains were subjected to immunosequencing. The published analysis was carried out like this. TCRs in the repertoires were matched against a reference library of SARS-CoV-2-specific TCRs that had been generated with the MIRA antigen-specificity platform. Breadth meant the fraction of unique TCRs that were SARS-CoV-2-associated, whereas depth meant the fraction of total T cells that were SARS-CoV-2-associated. Each spike-specific TCR was assigned to its reactive spike region and to a CD4 or CD8 class using the MIRA data. Log10-transformed breadth and depth values were compared by one-way ANOVA with Sidak's multiple comparisons tests. Drawn from immuneACCESS, this table holds only the in-frame rearrangements with V and J called that TCRdb kept. Clones are partly lost; checked studies trace under half to an unresolved V gene and leave the rest unexplained. The V and J calls and clone size come from that table; D and trimming were worked out from the DNA. The sample data list some 200,000 clones, and about 92% of these were observed just once. The biggest ten clones account for approximately 4% of the sample.

The sample's time point label is to be understood as: about 28 days (+/-7) after the second vaccine dose. The treatment or condition label, read with the paper, signifies: meningococcal conjugate vaccine given as trial control. Samples from vaccinated people were obtained from the UK trials COV001 and COV002, which included a single-blind randomized controlled phase 2/3 trial of AZD1222 (ChAdOx1 nCoV-19) in healthy adults. Trial participant PBMC samples were collected at day 0 and day 28 after the second dose for TCRbeta chain sequencing. Measured from the cysteine to the phenylalanine, the CDR3 is 19 residues long. The CDR3 DNA has 57 bases and is translated from base 1. CDR1 is given as SGHNT and CDR2 as YENEEA, both from the germline V gene. V is cut by 3 bases and J by 3 bases, and the space between the germline ends is 24 bases.

The chain was built from TRBV11-3 and TRBJ1-5, with TRBD1 perhaps the D gene, on 5 matching bases. The source was peripheral blood, collected 28 days after the second dose of the MenACWY control vaccine. This clonotype originated in an adult who received the MenACWY meningococcal vaccine as a control. CDR3 region: CASSFIRGWSSEVNQPQHF. The DNA sequence reads TGTGCCAGCAGCTTTATTAGGGGTTGGAGTAGCGAAGTCAATCAGCCCCAGCATTTT.